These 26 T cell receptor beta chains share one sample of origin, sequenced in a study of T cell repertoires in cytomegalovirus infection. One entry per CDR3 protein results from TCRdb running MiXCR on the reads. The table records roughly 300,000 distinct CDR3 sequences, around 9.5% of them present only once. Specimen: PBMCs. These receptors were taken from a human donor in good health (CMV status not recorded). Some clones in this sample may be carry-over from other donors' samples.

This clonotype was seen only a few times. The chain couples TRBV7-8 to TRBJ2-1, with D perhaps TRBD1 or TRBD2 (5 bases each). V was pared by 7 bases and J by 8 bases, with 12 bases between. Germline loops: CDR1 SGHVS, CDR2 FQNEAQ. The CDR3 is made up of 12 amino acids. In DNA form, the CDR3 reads TGTGCCAGCAAACGAATGGGGGATGAGCAGTTCTTC. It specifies CASKRMGDEQFF.

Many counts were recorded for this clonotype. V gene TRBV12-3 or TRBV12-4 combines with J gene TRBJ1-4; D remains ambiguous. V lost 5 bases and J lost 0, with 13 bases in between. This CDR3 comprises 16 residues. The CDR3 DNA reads TGTGCCAGCAGTCCCGAAAACAGAGCAACTAATGAAAAACTGTTTTTT. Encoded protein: CASSPENRATNEKLFF.

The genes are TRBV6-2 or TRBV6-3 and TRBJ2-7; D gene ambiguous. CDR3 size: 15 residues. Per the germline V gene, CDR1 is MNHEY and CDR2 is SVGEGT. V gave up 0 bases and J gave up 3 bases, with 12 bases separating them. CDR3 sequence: CASSYSVTPLYEQYF. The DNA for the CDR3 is TGTGCCAGCAGTTACTCAGTTACTCCCCTCTACGAGCAGTACTTC.

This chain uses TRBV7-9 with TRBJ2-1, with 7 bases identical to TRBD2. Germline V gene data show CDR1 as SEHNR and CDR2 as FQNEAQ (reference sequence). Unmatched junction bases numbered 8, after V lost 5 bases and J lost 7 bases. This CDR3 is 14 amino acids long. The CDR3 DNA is TGTGCCAGCAGCGTCGCGGCGGGGGTGAATGAGCAGTTCTTC. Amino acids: CASSVAAGVNEQFF.

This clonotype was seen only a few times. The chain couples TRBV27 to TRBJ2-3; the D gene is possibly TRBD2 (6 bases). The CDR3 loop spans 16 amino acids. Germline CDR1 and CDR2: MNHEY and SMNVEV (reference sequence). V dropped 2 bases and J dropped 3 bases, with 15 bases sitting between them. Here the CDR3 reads CASSLDAGLGTDTQYF. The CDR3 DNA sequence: TGTGCCAGCAGTTTAGATGCGGGGCTGGGGACAGATACGCAGTATTTT.

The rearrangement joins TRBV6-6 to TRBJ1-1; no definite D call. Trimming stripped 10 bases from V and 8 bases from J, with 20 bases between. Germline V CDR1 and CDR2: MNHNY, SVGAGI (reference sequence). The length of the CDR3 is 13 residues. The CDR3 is CATQTPSRNEAFF. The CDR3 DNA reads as TGTGCCACCCAGACTCCCTCACGAAACGAAGCTTTCTTT.

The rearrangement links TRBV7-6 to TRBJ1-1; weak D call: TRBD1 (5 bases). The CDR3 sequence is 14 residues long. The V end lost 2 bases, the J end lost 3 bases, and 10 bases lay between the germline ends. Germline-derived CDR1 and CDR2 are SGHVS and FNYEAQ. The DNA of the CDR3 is TGTGCCAGCAGCTTATCCGGGGGGGACACTGAAGCTTTCTTT. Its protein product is CASSLSGGDTEAFF. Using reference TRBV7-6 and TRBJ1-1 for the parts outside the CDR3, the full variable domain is GAGVSQSPRYKVTKRGQDVALRCDPISGHVSLYWYRQALGQGPEFLTYFNYEAQQDKSGLPNDRFSAERPEGSISTLTIQRTEQRDSAMYRCASSLSGGDTEAFFGQGTRLTVV.

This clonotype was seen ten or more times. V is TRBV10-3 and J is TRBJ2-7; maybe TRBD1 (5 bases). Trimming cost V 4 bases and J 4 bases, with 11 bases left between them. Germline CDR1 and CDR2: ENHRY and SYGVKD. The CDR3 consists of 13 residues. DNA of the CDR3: TGTGCCATCAGTGCGCCAGGGTTTTACGAGCAGTACTTC. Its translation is CAISAPGFYEQYF.

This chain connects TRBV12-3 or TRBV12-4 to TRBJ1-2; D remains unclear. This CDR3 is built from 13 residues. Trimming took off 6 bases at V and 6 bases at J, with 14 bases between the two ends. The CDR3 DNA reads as TGTGCCAGCAGCCCACACCCGTCGCATGGCTACACCTTC. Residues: CASSPHPSHGYTF.

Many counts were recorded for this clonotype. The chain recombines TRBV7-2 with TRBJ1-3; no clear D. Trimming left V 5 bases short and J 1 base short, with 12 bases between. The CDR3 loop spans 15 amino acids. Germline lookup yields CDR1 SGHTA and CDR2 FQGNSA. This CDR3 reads CASSPRPQSGNTIYF. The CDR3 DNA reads TGTGCCAGCAGCCCCAGGCCTCAGTCTGGAAACACCATATATTTT.

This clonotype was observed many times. The CDR3 sequence is CASSPLRTSGTSKGNEQFF. For the CDR3, the DNA is TGTGCCAGCAGCCCCCTTCGGACTAGCGGGACTAGTAAAGGCAATGAGCAGTTCTTC. The chain recombines TRBV7-2 with TRBJ2-1; 12 bases agree with TRBD2. Germline V lookup: CDR1 SGHTA, CDR2 FQGNSA. V lost 5 bases and J lost 6; bases outside the gene matches: 17. The CDR3 loop spans 19 amino acids.

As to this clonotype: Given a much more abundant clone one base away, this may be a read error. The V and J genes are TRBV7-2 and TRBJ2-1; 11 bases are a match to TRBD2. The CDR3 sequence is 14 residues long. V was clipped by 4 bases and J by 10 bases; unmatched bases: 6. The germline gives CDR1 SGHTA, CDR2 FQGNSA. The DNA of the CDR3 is TGTGCCAGCAGCTCGCGACTAGCGGGGTACGAGCAGTTCTTC. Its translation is CASSSRLAGYEQFF.

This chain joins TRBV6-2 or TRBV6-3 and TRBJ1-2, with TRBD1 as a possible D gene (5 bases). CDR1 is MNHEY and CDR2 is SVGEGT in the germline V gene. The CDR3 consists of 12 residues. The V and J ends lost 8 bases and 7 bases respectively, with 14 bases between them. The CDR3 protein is CASARARGGYTF. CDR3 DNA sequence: TGTGCCAGCGCCCGCGCAAGGGGTGGCTACACCTTC.

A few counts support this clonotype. In DNA, the CDR3 is TGCAGTGCTAGTGGACGTAGAAGCGGGGGGGCTAGAGATGAGCAGTTCTTC. This encodes CSASGRRSGGARDEQFF. This rearrangement joins TRBV20-1 to TRBJ2-1; 10 bases map to TRBD2. The V gene end was trimmed by 3 bases and the J gene end by 8 bases; junction bases not matched to a gene: 16. The CDR3 covers 17 residues. In germline, CDR1 is DFQATT, CDR2 SNEGSKA (reference sequence).

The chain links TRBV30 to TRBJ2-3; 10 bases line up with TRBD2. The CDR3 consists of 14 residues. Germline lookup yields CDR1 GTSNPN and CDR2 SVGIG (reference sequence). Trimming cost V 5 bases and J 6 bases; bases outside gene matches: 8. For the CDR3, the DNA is TGTGCCTGGCGAGGAGCGGGGGGGGGGGATACGCAGTATTTT. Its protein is CAWRGAGGGDTQYF. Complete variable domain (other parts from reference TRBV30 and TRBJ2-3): SQTIHQWPATLVQPVGSPLSLECTVEGTSNPNLYWYRQAAGRGLQLLFYSVGIGQISSEVPQNLSASRPQDRQFILSSKKLLLSDSGFYLCAWRGAGGGDTQYFGPGTRLTVL.

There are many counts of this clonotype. CDR3 sequence: CASSTHGQGTSNEQFF. The CDR3 region has the DNA TGTGCCAGCAGCACACATGGGCAGGGGACTAGTAATGAGCAGTTCTTC. The V call is TRBV7-2, the J call TRBJ2-1, with 8 bases that match TRBD2. The length of the CDR3 is 16 residues. The germline V gene encodes CDR1 SGHTA and CDR2 FQGNSA. Trimming removed 5 bases from V and 7 bases from J; junction bases left unmatched: 13.

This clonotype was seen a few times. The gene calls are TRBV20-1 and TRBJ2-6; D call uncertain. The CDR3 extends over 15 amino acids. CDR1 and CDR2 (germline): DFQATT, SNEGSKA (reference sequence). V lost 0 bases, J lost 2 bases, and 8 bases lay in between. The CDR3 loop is CSARDPSPGANVLTF. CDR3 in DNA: TGCAGTGCTAGAGATCCCTCTCCTGGGGCCAACGTCCTGACTTTC.

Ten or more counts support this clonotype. CDR3 sequence: CASSLASTGSGANVLTF. In nucleotides, the CDR3 is TGTGCCAGCAGCTTAGCGTCTACCGGCTCTGGGGCCAACGTCCTGACTTTC. The gene calls are TRBV7-2 and TRBJ2-6; D gene unclear. Germline CDR1 and CDR2: SGHTA and FQGNSA. The CDR3 is 17 residues long. V lost 0 bases and J lost 0, with 9 bases in between.

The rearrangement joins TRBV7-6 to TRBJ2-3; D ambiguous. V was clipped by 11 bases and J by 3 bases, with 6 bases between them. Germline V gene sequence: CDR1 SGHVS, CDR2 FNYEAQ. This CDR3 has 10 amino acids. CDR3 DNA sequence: TGTGCCGAAAGAACAGATACGCAGTATTTT. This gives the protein CAERTDTQYF.

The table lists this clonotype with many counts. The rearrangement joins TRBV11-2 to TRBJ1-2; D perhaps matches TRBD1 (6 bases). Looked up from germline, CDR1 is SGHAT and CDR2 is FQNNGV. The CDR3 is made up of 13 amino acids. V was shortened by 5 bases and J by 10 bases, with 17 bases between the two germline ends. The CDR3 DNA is TGTGCCAGCAGCCCCGGCGGGGGGGGCCACTACACCTTC. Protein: CASSPGGGGHYTF. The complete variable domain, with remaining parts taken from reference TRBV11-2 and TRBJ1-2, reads EAGVAQSPRYKIIEKRQSVAFWCNPISGHATLYWYQQILGQGPKLLIQFQNNGVVDDSQLPKDRFSAERLKGVDSTLKIQPAKLEDSAVYLCASSPGGGGHYTFGSGTRLTVV.

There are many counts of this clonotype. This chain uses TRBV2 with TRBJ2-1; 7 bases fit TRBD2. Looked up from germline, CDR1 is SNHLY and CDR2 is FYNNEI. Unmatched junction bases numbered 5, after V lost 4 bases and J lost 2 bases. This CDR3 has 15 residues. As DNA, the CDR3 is TGTGCCAGCAGTGGGCGGGGGAACCCCTACAATGAGCAGTTCTTC. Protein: CASSGRGNPYNEQFF.

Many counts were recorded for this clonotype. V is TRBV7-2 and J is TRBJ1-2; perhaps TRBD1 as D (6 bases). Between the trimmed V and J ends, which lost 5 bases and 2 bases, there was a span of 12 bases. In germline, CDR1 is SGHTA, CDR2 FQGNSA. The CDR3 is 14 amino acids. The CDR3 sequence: CASSRSGTNYGYTF. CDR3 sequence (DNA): TGTGCCAGCAGCCGGTCCGGGACAAACTATGGCTACACCTTC.

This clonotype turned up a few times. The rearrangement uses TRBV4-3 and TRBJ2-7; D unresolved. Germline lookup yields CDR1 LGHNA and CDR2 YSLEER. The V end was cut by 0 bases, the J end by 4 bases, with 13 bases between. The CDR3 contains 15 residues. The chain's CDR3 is CASSQDPGRQYEQYF. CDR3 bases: TGCGCCAGCAGCCAAGACCCAGGAAGGCAATACGAGCAGTACTTC.

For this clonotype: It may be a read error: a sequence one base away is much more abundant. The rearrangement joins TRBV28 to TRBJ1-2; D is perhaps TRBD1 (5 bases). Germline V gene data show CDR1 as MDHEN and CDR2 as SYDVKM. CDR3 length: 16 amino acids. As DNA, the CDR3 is TGTGCCAGCAGTGTAACAGGTTGGGGGACTAACTATGTCTACACCTTC. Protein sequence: CASSVTGWGTNYVYTF.

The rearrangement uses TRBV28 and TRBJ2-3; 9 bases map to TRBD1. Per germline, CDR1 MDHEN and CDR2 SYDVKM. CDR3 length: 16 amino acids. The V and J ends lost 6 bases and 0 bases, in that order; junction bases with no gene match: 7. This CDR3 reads CASSRNRGPSTDTQYF. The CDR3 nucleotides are TGTGCCAGCAGCCGGAACAGGGGGCCGAGCACAGATACGCAGTATTTT.

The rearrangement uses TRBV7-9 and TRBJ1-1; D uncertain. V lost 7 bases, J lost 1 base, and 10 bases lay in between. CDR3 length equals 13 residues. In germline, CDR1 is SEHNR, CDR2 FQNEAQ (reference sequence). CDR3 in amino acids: CASNLRGNTEAFF. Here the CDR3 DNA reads TGTGCCAGCAACCTGCGGGGGAACACTGAAGCTTTCTTT.